Presented here are 5 T cell receptor beta chains from one specimen sequenced in a study of T cells in Graves' hyperthyroidism and ophthalmopathy. There were TCR beta CDR3 regions amplified from RNA transcripts. Initially, a first-round RT-PCR of the TCR CDR3 employed the HTBI primer set. TCRdb recomputed calls from the multiplex PCR reads with MiXCR, one row per CDR3 protein. The data show some 350,000 distinct CDR3 sequences, roughly 19% seen once. What was sequenced was blood. These receptors all stem from a woman between 18 and 29 years old with Graves' hyperthyroidism.

The chain has TRBV4-1 and TRBJ1-6; 10 bases map to TRBD1. This CDR3 contains 17 residues. Germline trimming cut 6 bases from V and 9 bases from J; bases unmatched to any gene: 14. Per germline, CDR1 MGHRA and CDR2 YSYEKL. CDR3 in DNA: TGCGCCAGCAGTCCGACCCTTGGGACAGGGGTCGGTTCACCCCTCCACTTT. Translation gives CASSPTLGTGVGSPLHF.

V gene TRBV12-3 or TRBV12-4 combines with J gene TRBJ1-2; unclear D gene. Deletions cut 3 bases from V and 4 bases from J, with 9 bases between. CDR3 length: 13 residues. The CDR3 loop reads CASSFLHRYGYTF. The CDR3 DNA reads as TGTGCCAGCAGTTTCTTACATCGCTATGGCTACACCTTC.

This clonotype was found many times. The chain links TRBV6-1 to TRBJ1-5; TRBD1 is a possible D gene (5 bases). CDR1 and CDR2 from the germline V gene are MNHNS and SASEGT. V lost 1 base to trimming and J lost 0 bases, with 10 bases between them. The CDR3 sequence is 16 residues long. The CDR3 bases are TGTGCCAGCAGTGAAGATGGACACTATAGCAATCAGCCCCAGCATTTT. It encodes CASSEDGHYSNQPQHF.

This clonotype was counted at least ten times. V and J are TRBV12-3 or TRBV12-4 and TRBJ2-5; no clear D gene. The CDR3 is made up of 13 amino acids. The V end lost 6 bases, the J end lost 2 bases, and 10 bases lay between the germline ends. For the CDR3, the DNA is TGTGCCAGCAGCCCCATGAGACAAGAGACCCAGTACTTC. Protein: CASSPMRQETQYF.

This clonotype came up many times. The chain is built from TRBV6-4 and TRBJ2-7; TRBD1 aligns across 8 bases. The germline V gene has CDR1 MRHNA and CDR2 SNTAGT. CDR3 length: 14 residues. The ends lost 8 bases at V and 5 bases at J; junction bases unmatched: 11. CDR3 protein: CASSEGQGADEQYF. In nucleotides, the CDR3 is TGTGCCAGCTCAGAAGGGCAGGGGGCCGACGAGCAGTACTTC.